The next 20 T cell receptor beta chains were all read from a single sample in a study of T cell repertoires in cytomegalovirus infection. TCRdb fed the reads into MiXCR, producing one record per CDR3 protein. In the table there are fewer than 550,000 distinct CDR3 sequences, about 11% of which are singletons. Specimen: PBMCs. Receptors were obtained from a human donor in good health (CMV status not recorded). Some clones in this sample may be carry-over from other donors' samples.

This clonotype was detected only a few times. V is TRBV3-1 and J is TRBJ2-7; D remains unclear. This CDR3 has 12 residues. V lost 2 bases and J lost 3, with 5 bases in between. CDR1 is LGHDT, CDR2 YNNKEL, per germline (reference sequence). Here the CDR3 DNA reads TGTGCCAGCAGCCAAAGTCACTACGAGCAGTACTTC. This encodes CASSQSHYEQYF.

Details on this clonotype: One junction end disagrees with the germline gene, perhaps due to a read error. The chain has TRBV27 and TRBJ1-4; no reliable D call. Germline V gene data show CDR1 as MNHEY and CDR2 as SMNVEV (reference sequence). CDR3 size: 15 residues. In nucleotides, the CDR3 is TGTGCCCGCAGCCCCAGCGGGTTTGCGAATGAAAAACTGTTTTTT. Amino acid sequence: CARSPSGFANEKLFF.

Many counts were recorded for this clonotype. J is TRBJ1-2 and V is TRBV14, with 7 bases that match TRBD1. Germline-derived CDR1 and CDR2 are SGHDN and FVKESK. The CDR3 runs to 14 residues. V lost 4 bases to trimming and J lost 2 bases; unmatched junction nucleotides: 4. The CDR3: CASSRDSKNYGYTF. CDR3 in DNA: TGTGCCAGCAGCCGGGACAGCAAAAACTATGGCTACACCTTC. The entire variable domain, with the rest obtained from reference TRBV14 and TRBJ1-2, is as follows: EAGVTQFPSHSVIEKGQTVTLRCDPISGHDNLYWYRRVMGKEIKFLLHFVKESKQDESGMPNNRFLAERTGGTYSTLKVQPAELEDSGVYFCASSRDSKNYGYTFGSGTRLTVV.

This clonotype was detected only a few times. CDR3 residues: CSARDSYRGNQPQHF. CDR3 nucleotides: TGCAGTGCTAGAGACTCCTACAGGGGAAATCAGCCCCAGCATTTT. The genes are TRBV20-1 and TRBJ1-5, with 7 bases lining up with TRBD1. Germline V gene data show CDR1 as DFQATT and CDR2 as SNEGSKA (reference sequence). This CDR3 spans 15 amino acids. With V trimmed by 0 bases and J by 4 bases, 6 bases remained unmatched.

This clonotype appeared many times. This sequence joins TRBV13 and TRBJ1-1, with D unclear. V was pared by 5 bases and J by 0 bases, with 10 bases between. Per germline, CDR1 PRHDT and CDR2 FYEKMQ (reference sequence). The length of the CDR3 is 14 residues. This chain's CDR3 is CASSIWGMNTEAFF. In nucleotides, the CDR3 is TGTGCCAGCAGCATCTGGGGAATGAACACTGAAGCTTTCTTT.

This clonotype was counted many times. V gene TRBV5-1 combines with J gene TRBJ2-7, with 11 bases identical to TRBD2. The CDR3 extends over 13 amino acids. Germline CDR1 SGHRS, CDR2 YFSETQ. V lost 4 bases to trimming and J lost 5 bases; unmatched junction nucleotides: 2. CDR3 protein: CASSLAGGDEQYF. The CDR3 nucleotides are TGCGCCAGCAGCCTAGCGGGAGGTGACGAGCAGTACTTC. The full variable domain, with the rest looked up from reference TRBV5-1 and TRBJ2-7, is KAGVTQTPRYLIKTRGQQVTLSCSPISGHRSVSWYQQTPGQGLQFLFEYFSETQRNKGNFPGRFSGRQFSNSRSEMNVSTLELGDSALYLCASSLAGGDEQYFGPGTRLTVT.

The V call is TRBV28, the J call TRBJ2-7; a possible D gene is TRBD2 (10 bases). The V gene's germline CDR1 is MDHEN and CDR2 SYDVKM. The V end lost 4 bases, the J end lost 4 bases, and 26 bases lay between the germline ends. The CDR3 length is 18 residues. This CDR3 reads CASSSGQGPSGRVYEQYF. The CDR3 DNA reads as TGTGCCAGCAGTTCGGGACAGGGACCCAGCGGGAGGGTGTACGAGCAGTACTTC. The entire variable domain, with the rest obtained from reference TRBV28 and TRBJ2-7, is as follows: DVKVTQSSRYLVKRTGEKVFLECVQDMDHENMFWYRQDPGLGLRLIYFSYDVKMKEKGDIPEGYSVSREKKERFSLILESASTNQTSMYLCASSSGQGPSGRVYEQYFGPGTRLTVT.

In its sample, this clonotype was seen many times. In DNA form, the CDR3 reads TGTGCCAGCAGCCGCGGACCGGGGGCGGTGTACAATGAGCAGTTCTTC. It specifies CASSRGPGAVYNEQFF. V gene TRBV6-2 or TRBV6-3 combines with J gene TRBJ2-1; D is tentatively TRBD1 or TRBD2 (6 bases each). The CDR3 runs 16 residues. The germline V and J ends were trimmed by 6 bases and 4 bases, with 19 bases remaining between them. CDR1 is MNHEY, CDR2 SVGEGT, per germline.

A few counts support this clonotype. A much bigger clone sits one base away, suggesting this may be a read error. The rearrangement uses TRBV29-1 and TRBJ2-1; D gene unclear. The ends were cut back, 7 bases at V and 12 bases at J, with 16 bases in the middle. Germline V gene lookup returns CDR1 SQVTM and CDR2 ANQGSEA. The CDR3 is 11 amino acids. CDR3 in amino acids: CSAPTTLGQFF. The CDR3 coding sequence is TGCAGCGCTCCGACGACGCTCGGGCAGTTCTTC.

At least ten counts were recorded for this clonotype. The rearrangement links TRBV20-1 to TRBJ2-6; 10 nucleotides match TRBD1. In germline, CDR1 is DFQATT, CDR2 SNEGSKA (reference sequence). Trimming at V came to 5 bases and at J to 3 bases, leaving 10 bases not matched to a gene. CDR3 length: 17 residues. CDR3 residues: CSAARGTGVVGANVLTF. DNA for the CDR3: TGCAGTGCTGCAAGAGGGACAGGGGTGGTTGGGGCCAACGTCCTGACTTTC.

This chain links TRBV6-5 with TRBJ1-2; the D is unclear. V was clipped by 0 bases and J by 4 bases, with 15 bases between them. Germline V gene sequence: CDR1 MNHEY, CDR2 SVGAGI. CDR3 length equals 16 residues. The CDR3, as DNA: TGTGCCAGCAGTTACTCCCAGTGGGAGGGAGGCTATGGCTACACCTTC. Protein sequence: CASSYSQWEGGYGYTF.

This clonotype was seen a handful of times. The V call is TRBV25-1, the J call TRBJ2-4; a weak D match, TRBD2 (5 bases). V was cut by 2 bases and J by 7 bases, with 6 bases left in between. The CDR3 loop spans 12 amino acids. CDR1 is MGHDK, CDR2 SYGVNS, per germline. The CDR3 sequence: CASSEGLNIQYF. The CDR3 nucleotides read TGTGCCAGCAGTGAAGGACTGAACATTCAGTACTTC. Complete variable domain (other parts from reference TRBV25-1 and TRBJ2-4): EADIYQTPRYLVIGTGKKITLECSQTMGHDKMYWYQQDPGMELHLIHYSYGVNSTEKGDLSSESTVSRIRTEHFPLTLESARPSHTSQYLCASSEGLNIQYFGAGTRLSVL.

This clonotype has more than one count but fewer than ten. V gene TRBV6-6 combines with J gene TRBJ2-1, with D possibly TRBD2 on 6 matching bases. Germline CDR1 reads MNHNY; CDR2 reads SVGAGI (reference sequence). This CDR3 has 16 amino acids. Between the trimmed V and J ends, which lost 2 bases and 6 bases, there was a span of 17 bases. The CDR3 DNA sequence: TGTGCCAGCAGTTACGTCGTTGCGGGGAGTCGCAATGAGCAGTTCTTC. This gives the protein CASSYVVAGSRNEQFF.

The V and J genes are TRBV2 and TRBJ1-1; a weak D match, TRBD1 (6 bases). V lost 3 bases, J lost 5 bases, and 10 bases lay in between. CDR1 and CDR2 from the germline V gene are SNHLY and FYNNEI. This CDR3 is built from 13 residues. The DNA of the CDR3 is TGTGCCAGCAGTGATTACAGGGAGACTGAAGCTTTCTTT. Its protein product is CASSDYRETEAFF. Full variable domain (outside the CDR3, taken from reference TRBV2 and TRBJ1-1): EPEVTQTPSHQVTQMGQEVILRCVPISNHLYFYWYRQILGQKVEFLVSFYNNEISEKSEIFDDQFSVERPDGSNFTLKIRSTKLEDSAMYFCASSDYRETEAFFGQGTRLTVV.

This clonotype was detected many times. The CDR3 sequence is CASSPGDLGETQYF. CDR3 DNA sequence: TGTGCCAGCAGCCCTGGGGACCTGGGTGAGACCCAGTACTTC. The chain employs TRBV7-3 and TRBJ2-5, with D perhaps assigned TRBD1 or TRBD2 (5 bases each). Trimming shortened V by 5 bases and J by 5 bases, and 15 bases separated the two germline ends. In germline, CDR1 is SGHTA, CDR2 FQGTGA. The CDR3 spans 14 residues.

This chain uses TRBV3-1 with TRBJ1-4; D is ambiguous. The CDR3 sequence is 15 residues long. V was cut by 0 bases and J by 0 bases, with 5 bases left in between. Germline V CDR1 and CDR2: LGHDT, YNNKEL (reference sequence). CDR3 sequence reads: CASSQDFATNEKLFF. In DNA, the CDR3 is TGTGCCAGCAGCCAAGATTTTGCAACTAATGAAAAACTGTTTTTT.

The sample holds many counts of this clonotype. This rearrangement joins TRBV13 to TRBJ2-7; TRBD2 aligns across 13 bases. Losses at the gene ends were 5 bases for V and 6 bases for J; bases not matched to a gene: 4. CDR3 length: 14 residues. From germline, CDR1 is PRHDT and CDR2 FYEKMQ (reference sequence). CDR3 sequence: CASSRGLAGVEQYF. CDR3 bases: TGTGCCAGCAGCCGAGGACTAGCGGGAGTCGAGCAGTACTTC.

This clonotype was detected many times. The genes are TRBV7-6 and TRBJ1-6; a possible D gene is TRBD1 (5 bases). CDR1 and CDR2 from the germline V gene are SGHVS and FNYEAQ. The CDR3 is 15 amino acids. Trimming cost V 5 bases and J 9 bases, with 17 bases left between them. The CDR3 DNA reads TGTGCCAGCAGCCCTACCGGGACGTGGGGTTCACCCCTCCACTTT. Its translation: CASSPTGTWGSPLHF.

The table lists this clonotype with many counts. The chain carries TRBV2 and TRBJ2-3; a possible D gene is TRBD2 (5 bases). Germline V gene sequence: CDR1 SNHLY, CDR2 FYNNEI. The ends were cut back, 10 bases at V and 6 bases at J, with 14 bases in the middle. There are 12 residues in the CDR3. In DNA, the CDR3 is TGTGCCACCCCCCCCGGGAAGGATACGCAGTATTTT. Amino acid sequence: CATPPGKDTQYF.

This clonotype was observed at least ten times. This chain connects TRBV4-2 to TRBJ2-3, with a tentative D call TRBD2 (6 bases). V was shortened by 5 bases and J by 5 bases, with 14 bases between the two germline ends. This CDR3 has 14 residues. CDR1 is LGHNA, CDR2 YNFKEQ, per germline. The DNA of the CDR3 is TGTGCCAGCAGCGGAGGGACCAACCGAGATACGCAGTATTTT. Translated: CASSGGTNRDTQYF.